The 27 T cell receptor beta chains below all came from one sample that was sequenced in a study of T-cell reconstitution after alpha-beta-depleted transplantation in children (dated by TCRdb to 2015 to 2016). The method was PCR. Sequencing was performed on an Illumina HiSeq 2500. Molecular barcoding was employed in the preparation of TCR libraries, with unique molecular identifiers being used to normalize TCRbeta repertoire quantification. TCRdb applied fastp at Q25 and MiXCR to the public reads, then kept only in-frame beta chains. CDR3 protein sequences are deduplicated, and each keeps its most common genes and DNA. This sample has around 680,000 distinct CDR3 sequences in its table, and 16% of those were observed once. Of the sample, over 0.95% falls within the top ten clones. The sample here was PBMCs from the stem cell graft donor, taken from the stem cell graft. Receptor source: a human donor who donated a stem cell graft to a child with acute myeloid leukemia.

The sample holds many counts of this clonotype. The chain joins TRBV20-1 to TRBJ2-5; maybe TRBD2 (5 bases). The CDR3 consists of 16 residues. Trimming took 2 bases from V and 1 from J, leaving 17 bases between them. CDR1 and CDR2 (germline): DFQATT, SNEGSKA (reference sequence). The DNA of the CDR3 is TGCAGTGCTAGACCTCTACGGGCCCTAGCCCAAGAGACCCAGTACTTC. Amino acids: CSARPLRALAQETQYF.

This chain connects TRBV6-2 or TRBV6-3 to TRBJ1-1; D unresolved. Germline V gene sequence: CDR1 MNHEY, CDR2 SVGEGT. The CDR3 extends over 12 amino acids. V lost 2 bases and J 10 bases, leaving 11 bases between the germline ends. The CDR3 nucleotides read TGTGCCAGCAGTTACCTAAGACGCCGAGCTTTCTTT. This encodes CASSYLRRRAFF.

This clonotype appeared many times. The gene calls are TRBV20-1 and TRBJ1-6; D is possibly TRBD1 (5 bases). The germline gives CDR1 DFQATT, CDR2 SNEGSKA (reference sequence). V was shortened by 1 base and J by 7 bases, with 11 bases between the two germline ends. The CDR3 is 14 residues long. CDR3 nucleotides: TGCAGTGCTAGAGGGCGCAGGGAGAATTCACCCCTCCACTTT. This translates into CSARGRRENSPLHF.

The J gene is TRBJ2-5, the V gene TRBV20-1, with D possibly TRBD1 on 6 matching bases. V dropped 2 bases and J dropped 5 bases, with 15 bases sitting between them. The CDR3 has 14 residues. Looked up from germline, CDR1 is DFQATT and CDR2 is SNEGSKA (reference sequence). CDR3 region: CSARSWGRRETQYF. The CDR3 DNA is TGCAGTGCTAGATCCTGGGGGCGCCGGGAGACCCAGTACTTC.

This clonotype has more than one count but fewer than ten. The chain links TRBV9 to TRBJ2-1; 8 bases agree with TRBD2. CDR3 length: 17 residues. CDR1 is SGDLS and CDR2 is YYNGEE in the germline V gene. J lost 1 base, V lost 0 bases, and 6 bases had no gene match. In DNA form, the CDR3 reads TGTGCCAGCAGCGTAGGTATTAGCGGGGCTTCCTACAATGAGCAGTTCTTC. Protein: CASSVGISGASYNEQFF.

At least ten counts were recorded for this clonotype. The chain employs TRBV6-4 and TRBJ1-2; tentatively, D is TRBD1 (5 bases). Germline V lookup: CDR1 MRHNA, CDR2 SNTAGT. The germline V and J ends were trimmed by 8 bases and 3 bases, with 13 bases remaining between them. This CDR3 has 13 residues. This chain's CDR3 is CASPWQGDYGYTF. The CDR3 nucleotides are TGTGCCAGCCCGTGGCAGGGCGACTATGGCTACACCTTC.

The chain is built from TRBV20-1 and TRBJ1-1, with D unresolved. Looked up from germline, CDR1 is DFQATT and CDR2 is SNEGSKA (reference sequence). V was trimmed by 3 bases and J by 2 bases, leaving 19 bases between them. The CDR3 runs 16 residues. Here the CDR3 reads CSASELVGGFNTEAFF. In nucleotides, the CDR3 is TGCAGTGCTAGTGAATTAGTCGGAGGGTTCAACACTGAAGCTTTCTTT.

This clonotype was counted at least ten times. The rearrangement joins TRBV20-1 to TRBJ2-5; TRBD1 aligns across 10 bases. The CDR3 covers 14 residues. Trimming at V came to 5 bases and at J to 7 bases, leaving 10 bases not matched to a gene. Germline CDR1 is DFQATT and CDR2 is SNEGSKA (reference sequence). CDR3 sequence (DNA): TGCAGTGCTCTCCTCGACAGGGGGCGCGGGACCCAGTACTTC. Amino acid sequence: CSALLDRGRGTQYF.

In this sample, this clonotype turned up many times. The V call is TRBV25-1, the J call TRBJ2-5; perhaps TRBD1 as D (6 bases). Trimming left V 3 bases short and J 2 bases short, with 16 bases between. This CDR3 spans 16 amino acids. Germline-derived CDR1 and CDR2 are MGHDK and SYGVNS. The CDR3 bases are TGTGCCAGCAGTGACCTGGTTGGGACAACTCAAGAGACCCAGTACTTC. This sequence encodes CASSDLVGTTQETQYF.

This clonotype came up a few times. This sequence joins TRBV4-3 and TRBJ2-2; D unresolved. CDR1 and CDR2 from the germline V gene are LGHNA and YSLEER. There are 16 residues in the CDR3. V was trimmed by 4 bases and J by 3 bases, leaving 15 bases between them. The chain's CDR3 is CASSPDERWDTGELFF. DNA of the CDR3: TGCGCCAGCAGCCCAGACGAACGGTGGGACACCGGGGAGCTGTTTTTT.

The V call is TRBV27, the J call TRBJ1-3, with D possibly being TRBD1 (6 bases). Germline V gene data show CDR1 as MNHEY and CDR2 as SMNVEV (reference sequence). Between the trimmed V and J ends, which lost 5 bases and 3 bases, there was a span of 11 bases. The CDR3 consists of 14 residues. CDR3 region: CASSPTGNGNTIYF. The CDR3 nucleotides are TGTGCCAGCAGTCCAACAGGGAATGGAAACACCATATATTTT.

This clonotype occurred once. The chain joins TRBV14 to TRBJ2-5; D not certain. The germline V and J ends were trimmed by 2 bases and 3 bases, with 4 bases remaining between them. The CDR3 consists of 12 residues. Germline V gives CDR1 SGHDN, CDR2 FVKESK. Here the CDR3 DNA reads TGTGCCAGCAGCCAATACGAAGAGACCCAGTACTTC. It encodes CASSQYEETQYF.

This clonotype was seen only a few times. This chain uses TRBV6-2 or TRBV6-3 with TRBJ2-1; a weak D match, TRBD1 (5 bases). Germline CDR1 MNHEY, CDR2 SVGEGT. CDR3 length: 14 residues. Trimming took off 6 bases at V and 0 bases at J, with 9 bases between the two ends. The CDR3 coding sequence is TGTGCCAGCAGGGACACCCTCTCCTACAATGAGCAGTTCTTC. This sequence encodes CASRDTLSYNEQFF.

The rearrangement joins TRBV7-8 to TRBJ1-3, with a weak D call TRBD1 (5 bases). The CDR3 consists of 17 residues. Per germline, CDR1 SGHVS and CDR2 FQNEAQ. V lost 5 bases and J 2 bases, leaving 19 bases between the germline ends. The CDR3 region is CASSHRDFPKAGNTIYF. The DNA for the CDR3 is TGTGCCAGCAGCCATAGGGACTTTCCCAAGGCTGGAAACACCATATATTTT.

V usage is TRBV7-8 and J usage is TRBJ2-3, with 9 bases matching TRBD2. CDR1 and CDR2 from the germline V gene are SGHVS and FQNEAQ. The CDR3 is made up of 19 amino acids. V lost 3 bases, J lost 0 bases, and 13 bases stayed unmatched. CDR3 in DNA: TGTGCCAGCAGCTTGAGAAGCGGGGGGCCGGGGTCTAGCACAGATACGCAGTATTTT. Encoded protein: CASSLRSGGPGSSTDTQYF.

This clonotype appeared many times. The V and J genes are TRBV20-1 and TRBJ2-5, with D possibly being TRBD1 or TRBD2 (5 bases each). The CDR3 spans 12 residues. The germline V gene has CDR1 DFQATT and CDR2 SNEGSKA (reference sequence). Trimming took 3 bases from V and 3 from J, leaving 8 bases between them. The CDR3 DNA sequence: TGCAGTGCTAGTGGGGGAAAAGAGACCCAGTACTTC. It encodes CSASGGKETQYF.

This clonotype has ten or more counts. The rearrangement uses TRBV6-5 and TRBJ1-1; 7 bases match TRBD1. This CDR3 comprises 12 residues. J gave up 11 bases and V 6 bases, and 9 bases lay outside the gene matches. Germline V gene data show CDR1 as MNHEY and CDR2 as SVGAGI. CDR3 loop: CASSPDRDPAFF. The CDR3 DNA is TGTGCCAGCAGCCCCGACAGGGATCCGGCTTTCTTT.

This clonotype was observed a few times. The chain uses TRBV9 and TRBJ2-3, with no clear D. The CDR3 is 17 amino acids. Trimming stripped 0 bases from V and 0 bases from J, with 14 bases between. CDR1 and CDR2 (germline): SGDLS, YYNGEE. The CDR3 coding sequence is TGTGCCAGCAGCGTAGACGTAGGGCTGTCTAGCACAGATACGCAGTATTTT. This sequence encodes CASSVDVGLSSTDTQYF.

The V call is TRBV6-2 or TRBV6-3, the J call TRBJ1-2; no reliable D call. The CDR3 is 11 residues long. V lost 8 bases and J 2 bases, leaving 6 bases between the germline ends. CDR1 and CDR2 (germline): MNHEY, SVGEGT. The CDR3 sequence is CASWGNYGYTF. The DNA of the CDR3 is TGTGCCAGCTGGGGAAACTATGGCTACACCTTC.

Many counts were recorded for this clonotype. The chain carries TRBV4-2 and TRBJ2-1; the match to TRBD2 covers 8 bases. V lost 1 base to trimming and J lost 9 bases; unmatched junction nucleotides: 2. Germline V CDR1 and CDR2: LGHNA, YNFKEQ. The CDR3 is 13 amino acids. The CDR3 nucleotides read TGTGCCAGCAGCCAAGGACTAGCGAGTGAGCAGTTCTTC. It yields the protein CASSQGLASEQFF.

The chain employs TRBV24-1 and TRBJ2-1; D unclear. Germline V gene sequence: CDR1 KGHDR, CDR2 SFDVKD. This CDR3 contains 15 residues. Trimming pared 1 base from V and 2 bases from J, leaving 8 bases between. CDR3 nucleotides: TGTGCCACCAGTGATTTATCGGCAGCCTACAATGAGCAGTTCTTC. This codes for CATSDLSAAYNEQFF.

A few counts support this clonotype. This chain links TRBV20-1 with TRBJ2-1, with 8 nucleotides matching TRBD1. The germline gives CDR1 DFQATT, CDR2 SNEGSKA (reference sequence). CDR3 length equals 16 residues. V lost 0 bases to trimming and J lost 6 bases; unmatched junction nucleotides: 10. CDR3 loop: CSAREKGQVYFNEQFF. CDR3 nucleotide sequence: TGCAGTGCTAGAGAGAAGGGACAGGTCTACTTCAATGAGCAGTTCTTC.

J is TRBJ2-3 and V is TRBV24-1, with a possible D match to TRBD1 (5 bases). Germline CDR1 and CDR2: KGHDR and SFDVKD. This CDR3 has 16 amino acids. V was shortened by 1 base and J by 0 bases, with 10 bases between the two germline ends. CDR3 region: CATSDLETDSTDTQYF. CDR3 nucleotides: TGTGCCACCAGTGATTTAGAGACAGATAGCACAGATACGCAGTATTTT.

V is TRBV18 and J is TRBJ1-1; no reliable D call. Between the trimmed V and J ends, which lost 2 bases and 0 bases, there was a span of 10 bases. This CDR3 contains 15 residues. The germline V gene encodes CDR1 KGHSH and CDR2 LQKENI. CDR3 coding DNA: TGTGCCAGCTCACCAAGTGCGGGGATGAACACTGAAGCTTTCTTT. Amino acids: CASSPSAGMNTEAFF.

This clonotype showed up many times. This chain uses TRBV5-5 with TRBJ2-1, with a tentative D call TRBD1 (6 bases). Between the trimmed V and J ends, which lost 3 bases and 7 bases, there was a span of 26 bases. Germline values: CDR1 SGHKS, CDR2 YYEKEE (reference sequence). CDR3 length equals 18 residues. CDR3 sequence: CASSSRTGTGKETNEQFF. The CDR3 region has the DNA TGTGCCAGCAGCTCGCGAACGGGAACAGGGAAGGAGACAAATGAGCAGTTCTTC.

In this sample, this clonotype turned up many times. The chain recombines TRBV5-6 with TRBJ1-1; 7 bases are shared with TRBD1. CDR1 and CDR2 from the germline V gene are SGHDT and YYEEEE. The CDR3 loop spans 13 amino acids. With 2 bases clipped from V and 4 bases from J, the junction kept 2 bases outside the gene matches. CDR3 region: CASSFPGGTEAFF. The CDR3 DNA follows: TGTGCCAGCAGCTTTCCAGGGGGCACTGAAGCTTTCTTT. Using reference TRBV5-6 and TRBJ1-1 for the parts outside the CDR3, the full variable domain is DAGVTQSPTHLIKTRGQQVTLRCSPKSGHDTVSWYQQALGQGPQFIFQYYEEEERQRGNFPDRFSGHQFPNYSSELNVNALLLGDSALYLCASSFPGGTEAFFGQGTRLTVV.

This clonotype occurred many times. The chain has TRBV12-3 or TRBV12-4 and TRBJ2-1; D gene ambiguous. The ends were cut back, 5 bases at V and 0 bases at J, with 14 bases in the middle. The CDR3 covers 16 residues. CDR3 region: CASSPLLSSSYNEQFF. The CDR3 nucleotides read TGTGCCAGCAGTCCCTTACTAAGTAGCTCCTACAATGAGCAGTTCTTC.